Presented here are 21 T cell receptor beta chains from one specimen sequenced in a study of identical twins. From the 5' RACE reads, TCRdb called clonotypes with MiXCR, one entry per CDR3 protein. In the table there are around 1.7 million distinct CDR3 sequences, under 35% of which are singletons. The sample consisted of cord blood. These receptors all stem from a newborn girl in good health.

In this sample, this clonotype turned up a few times. This chain connects TRBV10-2 to TRBJ1-3; 8 bases match TRBD1. This CDR3 region has 16 residues. Trimming removed 0 bases from V and 4 bases from J; junction bases left unmatched: 5. The V gene's germline CDR1 is WSHSY and CDR2 SAAADI. The CDR3: CASSESGRGPGNTIYF. CDR3 sequence (DNA): TGCGCCAGCAGTGAGTCGGGCAGGGGGCCGGGAAACACCATATATTTT.

The rearrangement uses TRBV21-1 and TRBJ2-1. TRBV21-1 is noted as a pseudogene. This CDR3 region has 15 residues. The DNA for the CDR3 is TGTGCCAGCAGCAAAGGCAGGAGCTCCTACAATGAGCAGTTCTTC. It translates to CASSKGRSSYNEQFF.

This chain connects TRBV6-1 to TRBJ2-2; D could derive from TRBD1 or TRBD2 (5 bases each). V shed 9 bases and J shed 0 bases, with 11 bases lying between them. From germline, CDR1 is MNHNS and CDR2 SASEGT. This CDR3 contains 14 residues. CDR3 bases: TGTGCCAGTGGAGAGGGGCCGAACACCGGGGAGCTGTTTTTT. This translates into CASGEGPNTGELFF.

This clonotype appeared many times. The gene calls are TRBV4-2 and TRBJ1-2; 7 nucleotides match TRBD1. This CDR3 spans 15 amino acids. Trimming at V came to 4 bases and at J to 2 bases, leaving 7 bases not matched to a gene. Per germline, CDR1 LGHNA and CDR2 YNFKEQ. CDR3 sequence (DNA): TGTGCCAGCAGCCCTTGGGACAGCCTGAACTATGGCTACACCTTC. Its translation: CASSPWDSLNYGYTF.

The chain links TRBV7-9 to TRBJ1-5, with D possibly TRBD1 on 5 matching bases. The CDR3 spans 15 residues. In germline, CDR1 is SEHNR, CDR2 FQNEAQ (reference sequence). V lost 4 bases to trimming and J lost 0 bases, with 10 bases between them. The CDR3 bases are TGTGCCAGCAGCTCCGGGACTTATAGCAATCAGCCCCAGCATTTT. Its protein product is CASSSGTYSNQPQHF.

CDR3 DNA sequence: TGTGCCAGCAGCCCGGGACAGGGGGCGAGAAGGTTCATGAACACTGAAGCTTTCTTT. As protein: CASSPGQGARRFMNTEAFF. This rearrangement joins TRBV6-1 to TRBJ1-1; 12 bases fit TRBD1. The CDR3 is made up of 19 amino acids. V gave up 6 bases and J gave up 0 bases; unmatched junction bases: 14. Looked up from germline, CDR1 is MNHNS and CDR2 is SASEGT.

Only a few counts were recorded for this clonotype. The chain joins TRBV20-1 to TRBJ1-5; TRBD1 matches 8 bases. The CDR3 is 13 residues long. The V gene end was trimmed by 6 bases and the J gene end by 7 bases; junction bases not matched to a gene: 8. Per the germline V gene, CDR1 is DFQATT and CDR2 is SNEGSKA (reference sequence). The CDR3 region is CSARQGIKQPQHF. Here the CDR3 DNA reads TGCAGTGCGAGACAGGGGATTAAGCAGCCCCAGCATTTT.

This clonotype has just a few counts. The chain carries TRBV7-2 and TRBJ2-7, with 8 bases identical to TRBD2. The CDR3 sequence is 16 residues long. V lost 4 bases, J lost 5 bases, and 13 bases stayed unmatched. Germline lookup yields CDR1 SGHTA and CDR2 FQGNSA. The CDR3, as DNA: TGTGCCAGCAGCTCAGGAGGGACTAGGATCTTCAACGAGCAGTACTTC. Protein sequence: CASSSGGTRIFNEQYF.

The V and J genes are TRBV14 and TRBJ1-1, with D hard to call. The germline gives CDR1 SGHDN, CDR2 FVKESK. CDR3 length equals 14 residues. Trimming cost V 0 bases and J 2 bases, with 7 bases left between them. CDR3 nucleotides: TGTGCCAGCAGCCAAGATTGGGTTAACACTGAAGCTTTCTTT. Translating it yields CASSQDWVNTEAFF.

Concerning this clonotype: A much more abundant neighbour one base away suggests this may be a read error. V and J are TRBV2 and TRBJ2-5; D not certain. Germline loops: CDR1 SNHLY, CDR2 FYNNEI. CDR3 length equals 12 residues. The germline V and J ends were trimmed by 1 base and 11 bases, with 11 bases remaining between them. The CDR3 DNA follows: TGTGCCAGCAGTGAAGTAGGAAACAAGCAGTACTTC. Protein sequence: CASSEVGNKQYF.

The chain uses TRBV9 and TRBJ2-7, with D possibly being TRBD2 (6 bases). This CDR3 region has 14 residues. V was clipped by 3 bases and J by 4 bases, with 14 bases between them. CDR1 is SGDLS and CDR2 is YYNGEE in the germline V gene. The DNA of the CDR3 is TGTGCCAGCAGCGCAGGACTACCCCCATACGAGCAGTACTTC. Residues: CASSAGLPPYEQYF.

This clonotype was counted only a few times. The gene calls are TRBV6-2 or TRBV6-3 and TRBJ1-2; no definite D call. V was trimmed by 0 bases and J by 4 bases, leaving 15 bases between them. This CDR3 is built from 16 residues. CDR1 MNHEY and CDR2 SVGEGT come from the germline V gene. Written as DNA, the CDR3 is TGTGCCAGCAGTTACTCGGGCTCAGTTCCTTCCTATGGCTACACCTTC. Translated: CASSYSGSVPSYGYTF.

This clonotype was observed a handful of times. This chain uses TRBV7-2 with TRBJ1-6; 10 bases align to TRBD1. Germline V gene lookup returns CDR1 SGHTA and CDR2 FQGNSA. V shed 5 bases and J 6 bases; nucleotides not matched to a gene: 13. The CDR3 has 18 residues. For the CDR3, the DNA is TGTGCCAGCAGCCCGACTTGGACAGGGGGGATCCTTAATTCACCCCTCCACTTT. It codes for CASSPTWTGGILNSPLHF.

This clonotype was detected only a few times. V usage is TRBV7-2 and J usage is TRBJ1-6; D gene ambiguous. CDR1 and CDR2 (germline): SGHTA, FQGNSA. This CDR3 has 17 amino acids. Trimming stripped 5 bases from V and 6 bases from J, with 20 bases between. In DNA, the CDR3 is TGTGCCAGCAGCCCGAAGCCGCTCCGCACCCTTAATTCACCCCTCCACTTT. Its translation: CASSPKPLRTLNSPLHF. The complete variable domain, with remaining parts taken from reference TRBV7-2 and TRBJ1-6, reads GAGVSQSPSNKVTEKGKDVELRCDPISGHTALYWYRQSLGQGLEFLIYFQGNSAPDKSGLPSDRFSAERTGGSVSTLTIQRTQQEDSAVYLCASSPKPLRTLNSPLHFGNGTRLTVT.

This chain connects TRBV24-1 to TRBJ1-1, with D possibly being TRBD1 (5 bases). Trimming removed 5 bases at V and 5 bases at J, with 23 bases between. Per the germline V gene, CDR1 is KGHDR and CDR2 is SFDVKD. The CDR3 has 17 amino acids. CDR3 protein: CATSVSLGHNQGTEAFF. CDR3 bases: TGTGCCACCAGTGTGAGCCTCGGACACAACCAAGGGACTGAAGCTTTCTTT.

The chain employs TRBV2 and TRBJ2-5; 10 nucleotides align to TRBD1. J gave up 5 bases and V 6 bases, and 6 bases lay outside the gene matches. Germline V gene sequence: CDR1 SNHLY, CDR2 FYNNEI. The length of the CDR3 is 14 residues. The CDR3 bases are TGTGCCAGCAGGGGACAGGGGATGATTGAGACCCAGTACTTC. It codes for CASRGQGMIETQYF.

A word on this clonotype: A much larger clonotype is one base distant, so this may be a read error. The J gene is TRBJ1-2, the V gene TRBV5-6; 10 bases agree with TRBD1. Germline CDR1 is SGHDT and CDR2 is YYEEEE. The V and J ends lost 4 bases and 8 bases, in that order; junction bases with no gene match: 5. This CDR3 region has 13 residues. In DNA form, the CDR3 reads TGTGCCAGCAGCCGGGACAGGGGTCGAGGCTACACCTTC. It translates to CASSRDRGRGYTF.

This clonotype has a handful of counts. The rearrangement uses TRBV10-3 and TRBJ2-4, with 10 bases matching TRBD1. The J call may be wrong; the DNA end is better matched by TRBJ2-7. CDR1 and CDR2 from the germline V gene are ENHRY and SYGVKD. The CDR3 loop spans 17 amino acids. DNA of the CDR3: TGTGCCATCAGTGAGTCGATAAGCGGGACAGGGGACCACGAGCAGTACTTC. Amino acids: CAISESISGTGDHEQYF.

In its sample, this clonotype was seen a few times. V and J are TRBV20-1 and TRBJ2-5; 7 bases map to TRBD2. V lost 6 bases to trimming and J lost 5 bases; unmatched junction nucleotides: 9. Germline values: CDR1 DFQATT, CDR2 SNEGSKA (reference sequence). The CDR3 runs to 13 residues. The CDR3 protein is CSAGLRGLETQYF. In DNA, the CDR3 is TGCAGTGCGGGACTAAGGGGACTGGAGACCCAGTACTTC.

This chain joins TRBV4-1 and TRBJ1-1, with D possibly matching TRBD1 (5 bases). The CDR3 runs to 17 residues. In germline, CDR1 is MGHRA, CDR2 YSYEKL. Trimming took 0 bases from V and 6 from J, leaving 20 bases between them. The CDR3 nucleotides are TGCGCCAGCAGCCAAGATAGGTTTAGGCGGGGGTGGGCTGAAGCTTTCTTT. It encodes CASSQDRFRRGWAEAFF.

This clonotype was recorded a few times. This chain connects TRBV20-1 to TRBJ2-3; D possibly corresponds to TRBD2 (7 bases). This CDR3 spans 14 amino acids. V dropped 3 bases and J dropped 2 bases, with 12 bases sitting between them. CDR1 DFQATT and CDR2 SNEGSKA come from the germline V gene (reference sequence). The CDR3 protein is CSASPAGATDTQYF. The CDR3 DNA reads TGCAGTGCTAGTCCGGCGGGGGCCACAGATACGCAGTATTTT.